This TCR beta chain was identified in a study of blood T cell repertoires in COVID-19. The CDR3 length is 13 residues. The V gene lost 1 base and the J gene lost 5 bases, with 8 bases spanning the gap. Germline assignment: CDR1 SGHTA and CDR2 FQGNSA. This clone came up a few times. In the study's own analysis: Amplification with reference gene primers provided the estimates of nucleated cell counts. Clones were sequenced by immunoSEQ multiplex PCR, and TCRdb holds only the in-frame ones, with some missing. V, J and clone size are taken as reported in that table, and D and trimming were inferred from the DNA itself. Of about 56,000 clones listed, approximately 89% are singletons.

The V call is TRBV7-2, the J call TRBJ1-2; D remains unclear. The source of this sequence is a woman aged 60-75 years with COVID-19, enrolled during active disease. Material for sequencing was peripheral blood. The CDR3 region is CASSLGSQYGYTF. For the CDR3, the DNA is TGTGCCAGCAGCTTAGGTAGTCAATATGGCTACACCTTC.